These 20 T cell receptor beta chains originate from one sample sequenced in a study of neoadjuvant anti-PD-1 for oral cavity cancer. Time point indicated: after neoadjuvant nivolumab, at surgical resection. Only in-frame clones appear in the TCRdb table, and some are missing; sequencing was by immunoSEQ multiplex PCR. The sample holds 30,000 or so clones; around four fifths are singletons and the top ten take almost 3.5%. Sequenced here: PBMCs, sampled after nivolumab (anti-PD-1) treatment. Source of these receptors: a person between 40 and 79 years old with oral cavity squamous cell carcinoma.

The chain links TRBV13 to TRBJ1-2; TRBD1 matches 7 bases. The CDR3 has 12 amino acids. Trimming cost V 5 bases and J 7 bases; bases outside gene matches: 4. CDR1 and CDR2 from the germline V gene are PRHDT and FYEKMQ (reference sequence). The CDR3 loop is CASSLYRGGYTF. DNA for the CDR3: TGTGCCAGCAGCCTTTACAGGGGTGGCTACACCTTC.

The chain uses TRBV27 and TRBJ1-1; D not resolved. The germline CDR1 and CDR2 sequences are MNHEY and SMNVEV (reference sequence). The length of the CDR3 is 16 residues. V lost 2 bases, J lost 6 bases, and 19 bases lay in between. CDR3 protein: CASSLASGRPVAEAFF. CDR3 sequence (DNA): TGTGCCAGCAGTTTAGCTTCCGGGCGGCCGGTCGCTGAAGCTTTCTTT.

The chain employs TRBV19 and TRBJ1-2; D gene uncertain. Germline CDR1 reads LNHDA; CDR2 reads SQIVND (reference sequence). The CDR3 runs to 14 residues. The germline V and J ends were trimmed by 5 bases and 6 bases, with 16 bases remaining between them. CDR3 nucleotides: TGTGCCAGTAGTCTCCTGCAGGAGGTGGATGGCTACACCTTC. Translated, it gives CASSLLQEVDGYTF.

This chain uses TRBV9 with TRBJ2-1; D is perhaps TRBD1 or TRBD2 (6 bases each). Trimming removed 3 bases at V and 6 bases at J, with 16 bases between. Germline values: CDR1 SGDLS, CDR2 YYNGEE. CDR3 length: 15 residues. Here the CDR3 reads CASSAPGAVINEQFF. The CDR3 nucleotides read TGTGCCAGCAGCGCCCCGGGGGCGGTAATCAATGAGCAGTTCTTC.

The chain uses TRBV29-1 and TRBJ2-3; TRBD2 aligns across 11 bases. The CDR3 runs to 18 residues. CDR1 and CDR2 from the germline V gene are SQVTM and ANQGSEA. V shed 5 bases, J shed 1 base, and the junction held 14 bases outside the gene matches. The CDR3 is CSVRTRGLLAGGTDTQYF. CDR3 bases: TGCAGCGTTAGGACACGGGGGCTACTAGCGGGGGGCACAGATACGCAGTATTTT.

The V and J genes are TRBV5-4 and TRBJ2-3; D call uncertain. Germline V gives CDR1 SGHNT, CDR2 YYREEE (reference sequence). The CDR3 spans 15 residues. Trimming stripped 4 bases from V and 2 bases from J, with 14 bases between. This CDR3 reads CASSPGPSSTDTQYF. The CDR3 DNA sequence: TGTGCCAGCAGCCCTGGGCCGAGCTCCACAGATACGCAGTATTTT.

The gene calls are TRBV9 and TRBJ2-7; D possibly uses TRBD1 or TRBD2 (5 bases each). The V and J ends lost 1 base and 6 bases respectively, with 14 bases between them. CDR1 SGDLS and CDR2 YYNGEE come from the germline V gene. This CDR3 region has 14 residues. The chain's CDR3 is CASSVIGGEGEQYF. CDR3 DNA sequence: TGTGCCAGCAGCGTAATTGGGGGTGAAGGCGAGCAGTACTTC.

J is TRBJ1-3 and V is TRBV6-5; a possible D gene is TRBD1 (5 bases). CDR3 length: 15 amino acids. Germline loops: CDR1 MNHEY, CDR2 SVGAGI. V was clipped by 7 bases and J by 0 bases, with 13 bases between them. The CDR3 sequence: CASTPGPVSGNTIYF. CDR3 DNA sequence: TGTGCCAGCACTCCGGGACCGGTCTCTGGAAACACCATATATTTT.

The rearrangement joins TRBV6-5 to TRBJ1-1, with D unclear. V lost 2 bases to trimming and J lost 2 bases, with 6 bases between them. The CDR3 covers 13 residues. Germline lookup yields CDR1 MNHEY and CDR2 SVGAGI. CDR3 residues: CASSYRANTEAFF. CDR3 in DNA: TGTGCCAGCAGTTACCGGGCCAACACTGAAGCTTTCTTT.

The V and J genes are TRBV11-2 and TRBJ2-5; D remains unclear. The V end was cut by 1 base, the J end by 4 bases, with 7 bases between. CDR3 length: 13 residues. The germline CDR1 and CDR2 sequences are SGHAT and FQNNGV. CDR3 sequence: CASSLGRGETQYF. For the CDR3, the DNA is TGTGCCAGCAGCTTAGGCCGTGGAGAGACCCAGTACTTC.

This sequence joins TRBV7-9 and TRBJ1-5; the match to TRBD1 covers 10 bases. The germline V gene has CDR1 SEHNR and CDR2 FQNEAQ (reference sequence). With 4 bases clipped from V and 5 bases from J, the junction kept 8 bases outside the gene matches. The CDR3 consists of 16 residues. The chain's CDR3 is CASSSSDRGIDQPQHF. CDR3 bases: TGTGCCAGCAGCTCCTCGGACAGGGGGATAGATCAGCCCCAGCATTTT.

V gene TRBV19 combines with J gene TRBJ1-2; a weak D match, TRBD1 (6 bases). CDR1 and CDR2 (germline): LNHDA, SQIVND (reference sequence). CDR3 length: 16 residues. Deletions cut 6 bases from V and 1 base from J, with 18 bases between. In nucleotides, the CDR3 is TGTGCCAGTAGGACAACTTACGGGACACTTAACTATGGCTACACCTTC. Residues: CASRTTYGTLNYGYTF.

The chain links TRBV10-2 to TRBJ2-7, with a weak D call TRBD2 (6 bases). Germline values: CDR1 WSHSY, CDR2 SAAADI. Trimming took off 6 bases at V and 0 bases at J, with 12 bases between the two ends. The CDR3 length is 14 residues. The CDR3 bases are TGCGCCAGCAGGGAGGCTAGCGACTCCTACGAGCAGTACTTC. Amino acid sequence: CASREASDSYEQYF.

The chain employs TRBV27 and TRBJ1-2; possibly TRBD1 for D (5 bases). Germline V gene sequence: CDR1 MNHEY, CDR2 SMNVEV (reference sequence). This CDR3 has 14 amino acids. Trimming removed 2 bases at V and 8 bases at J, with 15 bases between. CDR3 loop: CASSLGAGVGGYTF. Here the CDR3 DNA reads TGTGCCAGCAGTTTAGGGGCAGGTGTAGGGGGCTACACCTTC.

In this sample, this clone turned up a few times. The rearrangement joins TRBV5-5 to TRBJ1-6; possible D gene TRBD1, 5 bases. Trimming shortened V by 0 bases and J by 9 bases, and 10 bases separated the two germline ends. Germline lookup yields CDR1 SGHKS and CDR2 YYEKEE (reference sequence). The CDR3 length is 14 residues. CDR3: CASSLGGASSPLHF. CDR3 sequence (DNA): TGTGCCAGCAGCTTGGGCGGGGCAAGTTCACCCCTCCACTTT.

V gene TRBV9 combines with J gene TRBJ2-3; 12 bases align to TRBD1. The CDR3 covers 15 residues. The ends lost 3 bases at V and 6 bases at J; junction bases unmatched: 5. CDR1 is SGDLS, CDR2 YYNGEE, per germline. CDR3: CASSAGQGALDTQYF. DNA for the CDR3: TGTGCCAGCAGCGCGGGACAGGGGGCATTGGATACGCAGTATTTT.

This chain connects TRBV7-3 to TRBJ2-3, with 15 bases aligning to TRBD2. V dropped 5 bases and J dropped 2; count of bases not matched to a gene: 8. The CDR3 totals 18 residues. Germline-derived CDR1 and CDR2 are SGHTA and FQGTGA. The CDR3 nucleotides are TGTGCCAGCAGCCCAGGACTAGCGGGGGGGCCTTACACAGATACGCAGTATTTT. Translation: CASSPGLAGGPYTDTQYF.

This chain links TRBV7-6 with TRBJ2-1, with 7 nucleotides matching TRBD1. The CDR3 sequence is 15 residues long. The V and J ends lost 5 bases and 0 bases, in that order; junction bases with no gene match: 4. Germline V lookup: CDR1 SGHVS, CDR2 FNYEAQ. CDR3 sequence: CASSPTGNSYNEQFF. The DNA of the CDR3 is TGTGCCAGCAGCCCGACAGGGAACTCCTACAATGAGCAGTTCTTC.

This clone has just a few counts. CDR3 bases: TGTGCCAGCAGCTCCACAGGGGGCTCGGGCGAGCAGTACTTC. Protein sequence: CASSSTGGSGEQYF. The chain has TRBV7-3 and TRBJ2-7; TRBD1 matches 9 bases. The V and J ends lost 4 bases and 6 bases, in that order; junction bases with no gene match: 7. Germline V gene sequence: CDR1 SGHTA, CDR2 FQGTGA. CDR3 length equals 14 residues.

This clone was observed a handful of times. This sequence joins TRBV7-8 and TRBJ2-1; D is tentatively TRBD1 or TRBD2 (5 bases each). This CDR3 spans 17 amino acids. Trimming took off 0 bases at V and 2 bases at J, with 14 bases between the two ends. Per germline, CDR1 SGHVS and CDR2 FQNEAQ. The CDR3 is CASSLARGIPTYNEQFF. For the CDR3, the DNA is TGTGCCAGCAGCTTAGCACGGGGCATTCCAACCTACAATGAGCAGTTCTTC.